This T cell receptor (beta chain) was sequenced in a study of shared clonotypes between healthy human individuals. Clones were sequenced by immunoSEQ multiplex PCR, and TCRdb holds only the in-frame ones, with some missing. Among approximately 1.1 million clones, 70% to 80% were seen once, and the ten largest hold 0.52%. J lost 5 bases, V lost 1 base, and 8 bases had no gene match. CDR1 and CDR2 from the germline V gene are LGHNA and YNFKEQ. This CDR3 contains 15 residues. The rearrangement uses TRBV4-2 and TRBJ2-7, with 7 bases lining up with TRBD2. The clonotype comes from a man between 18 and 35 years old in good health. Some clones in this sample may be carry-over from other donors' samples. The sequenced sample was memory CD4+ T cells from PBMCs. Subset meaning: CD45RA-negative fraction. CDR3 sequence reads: CASSQALAVLHEQYF. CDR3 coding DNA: TGTGCCAGCAGCCAAGCCCTAGCGGTACTGCACGAGCAGTACTTC.